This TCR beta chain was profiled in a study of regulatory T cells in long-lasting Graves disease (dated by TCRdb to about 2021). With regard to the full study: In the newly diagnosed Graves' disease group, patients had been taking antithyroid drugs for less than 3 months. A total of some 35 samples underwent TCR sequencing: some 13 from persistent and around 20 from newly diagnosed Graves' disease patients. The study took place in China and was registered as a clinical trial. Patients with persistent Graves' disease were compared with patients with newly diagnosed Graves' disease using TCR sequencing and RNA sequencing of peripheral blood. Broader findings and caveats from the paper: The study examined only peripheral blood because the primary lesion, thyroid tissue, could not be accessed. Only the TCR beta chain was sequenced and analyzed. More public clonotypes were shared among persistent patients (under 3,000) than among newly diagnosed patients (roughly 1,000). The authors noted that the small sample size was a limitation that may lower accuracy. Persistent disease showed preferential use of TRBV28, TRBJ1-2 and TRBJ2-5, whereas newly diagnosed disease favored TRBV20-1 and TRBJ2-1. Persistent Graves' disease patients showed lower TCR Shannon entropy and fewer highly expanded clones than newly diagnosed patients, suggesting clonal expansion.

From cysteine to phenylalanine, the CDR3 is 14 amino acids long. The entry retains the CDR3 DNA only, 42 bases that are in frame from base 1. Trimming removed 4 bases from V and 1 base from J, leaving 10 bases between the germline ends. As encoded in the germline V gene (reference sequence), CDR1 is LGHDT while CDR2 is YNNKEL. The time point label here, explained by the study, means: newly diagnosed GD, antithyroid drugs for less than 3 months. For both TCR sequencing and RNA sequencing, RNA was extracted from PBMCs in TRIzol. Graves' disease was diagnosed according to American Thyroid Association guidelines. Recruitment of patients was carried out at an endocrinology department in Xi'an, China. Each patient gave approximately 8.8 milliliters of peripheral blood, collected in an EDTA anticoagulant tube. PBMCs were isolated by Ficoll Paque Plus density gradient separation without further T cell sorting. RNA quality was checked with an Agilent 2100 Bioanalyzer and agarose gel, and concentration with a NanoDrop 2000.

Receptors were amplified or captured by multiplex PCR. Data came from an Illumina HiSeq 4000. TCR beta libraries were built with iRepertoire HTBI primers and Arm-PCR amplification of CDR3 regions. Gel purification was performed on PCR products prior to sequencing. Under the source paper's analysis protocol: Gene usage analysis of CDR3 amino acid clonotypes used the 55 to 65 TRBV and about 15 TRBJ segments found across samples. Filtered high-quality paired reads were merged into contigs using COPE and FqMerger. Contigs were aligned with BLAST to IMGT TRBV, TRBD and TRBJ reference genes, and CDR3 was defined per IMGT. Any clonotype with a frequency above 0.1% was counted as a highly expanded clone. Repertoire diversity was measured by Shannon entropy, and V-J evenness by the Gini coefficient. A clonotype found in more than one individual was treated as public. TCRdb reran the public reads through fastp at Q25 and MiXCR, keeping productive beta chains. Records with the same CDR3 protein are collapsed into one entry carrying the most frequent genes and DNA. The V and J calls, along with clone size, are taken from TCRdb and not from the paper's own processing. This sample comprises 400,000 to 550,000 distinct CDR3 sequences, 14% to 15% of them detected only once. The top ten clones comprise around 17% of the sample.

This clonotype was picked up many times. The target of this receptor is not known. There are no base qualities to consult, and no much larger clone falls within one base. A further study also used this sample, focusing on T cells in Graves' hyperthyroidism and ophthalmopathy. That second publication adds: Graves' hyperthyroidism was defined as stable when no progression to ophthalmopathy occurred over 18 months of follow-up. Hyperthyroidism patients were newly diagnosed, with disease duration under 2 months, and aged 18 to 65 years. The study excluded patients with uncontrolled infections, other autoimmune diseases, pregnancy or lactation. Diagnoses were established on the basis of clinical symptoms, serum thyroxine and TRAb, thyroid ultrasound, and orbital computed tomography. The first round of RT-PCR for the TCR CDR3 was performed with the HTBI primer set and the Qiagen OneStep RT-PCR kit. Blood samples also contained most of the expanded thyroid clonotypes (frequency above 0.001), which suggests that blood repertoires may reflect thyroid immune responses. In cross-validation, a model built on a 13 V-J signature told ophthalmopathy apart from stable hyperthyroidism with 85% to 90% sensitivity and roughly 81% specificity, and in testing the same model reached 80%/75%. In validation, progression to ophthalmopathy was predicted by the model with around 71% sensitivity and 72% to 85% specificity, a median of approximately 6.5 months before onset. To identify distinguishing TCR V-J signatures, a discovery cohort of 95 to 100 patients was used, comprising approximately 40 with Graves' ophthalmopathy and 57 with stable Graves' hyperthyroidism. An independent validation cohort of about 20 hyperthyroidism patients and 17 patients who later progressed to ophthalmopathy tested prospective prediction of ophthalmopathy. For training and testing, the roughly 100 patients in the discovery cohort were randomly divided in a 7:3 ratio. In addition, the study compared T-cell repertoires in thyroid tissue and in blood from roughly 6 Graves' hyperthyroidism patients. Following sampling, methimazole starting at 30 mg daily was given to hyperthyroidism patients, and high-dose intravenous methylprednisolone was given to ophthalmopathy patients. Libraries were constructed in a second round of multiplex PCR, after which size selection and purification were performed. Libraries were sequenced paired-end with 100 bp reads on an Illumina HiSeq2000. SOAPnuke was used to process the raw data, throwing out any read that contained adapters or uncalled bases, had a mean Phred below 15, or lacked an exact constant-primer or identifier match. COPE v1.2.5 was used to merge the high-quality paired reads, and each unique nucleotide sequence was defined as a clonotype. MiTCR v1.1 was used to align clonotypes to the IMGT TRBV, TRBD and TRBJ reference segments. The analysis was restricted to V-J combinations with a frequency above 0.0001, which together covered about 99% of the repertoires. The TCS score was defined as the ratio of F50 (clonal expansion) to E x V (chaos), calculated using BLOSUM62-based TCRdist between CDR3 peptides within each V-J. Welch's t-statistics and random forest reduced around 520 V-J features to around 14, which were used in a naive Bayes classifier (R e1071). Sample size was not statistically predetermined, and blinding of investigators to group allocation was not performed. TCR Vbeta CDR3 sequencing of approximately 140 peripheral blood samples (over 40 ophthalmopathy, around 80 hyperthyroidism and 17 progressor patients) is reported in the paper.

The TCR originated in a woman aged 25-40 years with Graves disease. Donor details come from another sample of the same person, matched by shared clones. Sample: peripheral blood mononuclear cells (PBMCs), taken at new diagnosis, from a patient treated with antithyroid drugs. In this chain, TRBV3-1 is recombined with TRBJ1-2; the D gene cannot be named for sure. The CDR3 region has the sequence CASSPNRVNYGYTF. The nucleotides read TGTGCCAGCAGCCCTAACCGGGTTAACTATGGCTACACCTTC.